This T cell receptor (beta chain) was identified in a study of cytomegalovirus exposure and HLA in healthy donors. Study-wide context: Approximately 77 million unique TCRs from HLA-typed donors were held in an early release of data.

The primer mix had 60 Vbeta and 13 Jbeta primers. Profiled with immunoSEQ multiplex PCR; TCRdb holds only in-frame clones, not every one. The table lists about 180,000 clones, more than 60% of them singletons. Findings of the study overall: Solely CMV serostatus was available to characterize immune exposure. TCR beta sequences reportedly predicted the HLA-A and HLA-B alleles of most subjects accurately.

On this clone: Its antigen is undetermined.

The CDR3 covers 15 residues. The germline CDR1 and CDR2 sequences are SGHTA and FQGNSA. The trim removed 5 bases at V and 4 bases at J, leaving 8 bases unmatched. The TCR sequence derives from a woman in her forties or fifties in good health and CMV-seropositive. Sequenced material: PBMCs. This chain uses TRBV7-2 with TRBJ1-1; 9 nucleotides agree with TRBD1. CDR3 sequence (DNA): TGTGCCAGCAGCCCTCGGACAGGGGCGTTCACTGAAGCTTTCTTT. This gives the protein CASSPRTGAFTEAFF.